One sample yielded the 20 T cell receptor beta chains listed below, sequenced in a study of technical replicates of blood from four donors. The repertoire was sequenced with immunoSEQ multiplex PCR; TCRdb's copy has only in-frame clones and lacks some. Among approximately 16,000 clones listed, around nine tenths were seen once. Source material: PBMCs. The receptors stem from a human donor in good health.

The V gene is TRBV10-3, the J gene TRBJ1-2; 10 positions agree with TRBD1. Germline V gene lookup returns CDR1 ENHRY and CDR2 SYGVKD. The CDR3 sequence is 14 residues long. The trim removed 7 bases at V and 3 bases at J, leaving 5 bases unmatched. The CDR3 nucleotides are TGTGCCATCACCAGGACAGGGGGGGACTATGGCTACACCTTC. It is translated as CAITRTGGDYGYTF.

J is TRBJ2-5 and V is TRBV5-5; TRBD1 agrees at 12 bases. The CDR3 is 15 amino acids. Looked up from germline, CDR1 is SGHKS and CDR2 is YYEKEE (reference sequence). Trimming at V came to 3 bases and at J to 5 bases, leaving 5 bases not matched to a gene. The CDR3 loop is CASSWTGTGGETQYF. In DNA form, the CDR3 reads TGTGCCAGCAGCTGGACCGGGACAGGGGGCGAGACCCAGTACTTC.

The V and J genes are TRBV4-2 and TRBJ2-7; D uncertain. V lost 1 base and J lost 3, with 10 bases in between. CDR1 and CDR2 from the germline V gene are LGHNA and YNFKEQ. This CDR3 has 14 amino acids. The CDR3 spells CASSQGNTHYEQYF. DNA of the CDR3: TGTGCCAGCAGCCAAGGTAACACCCACTACGAGCAGTACTTC.

The V call is TRBV5-4, the J call TRBJ2-7, with TRBD1 matching over 7 bases. The V and J ends lost 1 base and 4 bases, in that order; junction bases with no gene match: 5. Germline loops: CDR1 SGHNT, CDR2 YYREEE (reference sequence). The CDR3 consists of 14 residues. As DNA, the CDR3 is TGTGCCAGCAGCTTGTGGGACAGACCTTACGAGCAGTACTTC. Translated, it gives CASSLWDRPYEQYF.

This clone was recorded once. This rearrangement joins TRBV4-1 to TRBJ2-1, with TRBD2 as a possible D gene (6 bases). Germline CDR1 is MGHRA and CDR2 is YSYEKL. Trimming left V 4 bases short and J 7 bases short, with 11 bases between. This CDR3 contains 13 residues. The CDR3 nucleotides are TGCGCCAGCAGCCTAGCGGAGGGAAATGAGCAGTTCTTC. This translates into CASSLAEGNEQFF.

The chain has TRBV10-3 and TRBJ1-5; 8 bases are shared with TRBD1. The trim removed 2 bases at V and 4 bases at J, leaving 10 bases unmatched. The length of the CDR3 is 17 residues. Per germline, CDR1 ENHRY and CDR2 SYGVKD. The CDR3: CAISEPPTRQGNQPQHF. The CDR3 DNA sequence: TGTGCCATCAGTGAGCCTCCAACTCGACAGGGGAATCAGCCCCAGCATTTT.

The sample holds one count of this clone. This rearrangement joins TRBV11-1 to TRBJ2-7, with TRBD1 matching 7 bases. Germline lookup yields CDR1 SGHAT and CDR2 FQDESV (reference sequence). This CDR3 has 14 amino acids. Trimming took 3 bases from V and 0 from J; bases not matched to a gene: 2. The CDR3 DNA follows: TGTGCCAGCAGCTTCCGACAGGGCTCCTACGAGCAGTACTTC. It yields the protein CASSFRQGSYEQYF. Looking up the rest from reference TRBV11-1 and TRBJ2-7 gives the full variable domain: EAEVAQSPRYKITEKSQAVAFWCDPISGHATLYWYRQILGQGPELLVQFQDESVVDDSQLPKDRFSAERLKGVDSTLKIQPAELGDSAMYLCASSFRQGSYEQYFGPGTRLTVT.

The gene calls are TRBV7-9 and TRBJ2-7; tentatively, D is TRBD2 (6 bases). Trimming stripped 4 bases from V and 1 base from J, with 8 bases between. The germline V gene has CDR1 SEHNR and CDR2 FQNEAQ (reference sequence). This CDR3 contains 13 residues. CDR3 DNA sequence: TGTGCCAGCAGCTGGGACTGGTCCTACGAGCAGTACTTC. Protein: CASSWDWSYEQYF.

V and J are TRBV4-2 and TRBJ2-4, with 10 bases identical to TRBD1. CDR1 is LGHNA, CDR2 YNFKEQ, per germline. V gave up 1 base and J gave up 0 bases; unmatched junction bases: 6. The length of the CDR3 is 18 residues. The CDR3 bases are TGTGCCAGCAGCCAAGTCGGGACAGGGGCCCTAGCCAAAAACATTCAGTACTTC. Protein product: CASSQVGTGALAKNIQYF.

This clone showed up just once. The genes are TRBV27 and TRBJ2-3; the match to TRBD2 covers 10 bases. This CDR3 has 17 amino acids. V was pared by 5 bases and J by 3 bases, with 11 bases of the junction left unmatched. Germline CDR1 MNHEY, CDR2 SMNVEV (reference sequence). CDR3 coding DNA: TGTGCCAGCAGTCGGCTAGCGGGAGTGGATGGGACAGATACGCAGTATTTT. The encoded protein is CASSRLAGVDGTDTQYF.

The chain combines TRBV7-8 with TRBJ1-5; perhaps TRBD1 as D (5 bases). This CDR3 contains 14 residues. Trimming cost V 3 bases and J 5 bases, with 11 bases left between them. CDR1 and CDR2 from the germline V gene are SGHVS and FQNEAQ. The CDR3 sequence: CASSFFGGDQPQHF. The DNA of the CDR3 is TGTGCCAGCAGCTTTTTTGGGGGGGATCAGCCCCAGCATTTT.

The gene calls are TRBV5-1 and TRBJ1-4; 7 positions match TRBD1. V lost 3 bases to trimming and J lost 6 bases; unmatched junction nucleotides: 5. The length of the CDR3 is 14 residues. CDR1 SGHRS and CDR2 YFSETQ come from the germline V gene. This CDR3 is CASSSGQSHEKLFF. Written as DNA, the CDR3 is TGCGCCAGCAGCTCGGGACAGTCTCATGAAAAACTGTTTTTT.

The rearrangement joins TRBV29-1 to TRBJ2-1; the match to TRBD1 covers 7 bases. Germline CDR1 is SQVTM and CDR2 is ANQGSEA. The V gene end was trimmed by 7 bases and the J gene end by 6 bases; junction bases not matched to a gene: 15. CDR3 size: 15 residues. CDR3 nucleotides: TGCAGCGCCCCCGAGGGGGCAGGGTGGGGCAATGAGCAGTTCTTC. It translates to CSAPEGAGWGNEQFF.

This clone was seen only a few times. The V gene is TRBV7-9, the J gene TRBJ1-5; tentative D call: TRBD1 (5 bases). This CDR3 region has 12 residues. V dropped 6 bases and J dropped 5 bases, with 8 bases sitting between them. Germline V gene sequence: CDR1 SEHNR, CDR2 FQNEAQ (reference sequence). The DNA of the CDR3 is TGTGCCAGCAGGTCGGGGGATCAGCCCCAGCATTTT. Translation gives CASRSGDQPQHF.

Only one count was recorded for this clone. This rearrangement joins TRBV2 to TRBJ1-2, with 7 bases identical to TRBD1. Unmatched junction bases numbered 8, after V lost 4 bases and J lost 3 bases. CDR1 and CDR2 (germline): SNHLY, FYNNEI. The CDR3 loop spans 15 amino acids. The CDR3 sequence: CASSVAWTGDYGYTF. In DNA form, the CDR3 reads TGTGCCAGCAGTGTGGCTTGGACAGGCGACTATGGCTACACCTTC.

The chain uses TRBV7-9 and TRBJ1-4; D is perhaps TRBD1 (5 bases). The CDR3 covers 15 residues. Trimming pared 2 bases from V and 7 bases from J, leaving 14 bases between. The germline CDR1 and CDR2 sequences are SEHNR and FQNEAQ (reference sequence). The CDR3 region has the DNA TGTGCCAGCAGCTTATCGGCGGGGCTTGGTGAAAAACTGTTTTTT. It codes for CASSLSAGLGEKLFF.

The rearrangement joins TRBV2 to TRBJ2-3, with TRBD2 matching over 11 bases. The CDR3 runs to 18 residues. CDR1 and CDR2 from the germline V gene are SNHLY and FYNNEI. The V and J ends lost 6 bases and 3 bases, in that order; junction bases with no gene match: 14. The chain's CDR3 is CASRETSGRAGGTDTQYF. The CDR3 region has the DNA TGTGCCAGCAGAGAAACTAGCGGGAGAGCCGGAGGGACAGATACGCAGTATTTT.

This sequence joins TRBV6-5 and TRBJ2-2, with 7 bases fitting TRBD2. Germline V CDR1 and CDR2: MNHEY, SVGAGI. This CDR3 has 12 amino acids. In nucleotides, the CDR3 is TGTGCGACGCGGGAGTACACCGGGGAGCTGTTTTTT. Amino acid sequence: CATREYTGELFF.

This CDR3 reads CASSLTGGEGTDTQYF. The CDR3 DNA sequence: TGTGCCAGCTCCCTAACGGGCGGGGAGGGCACAGATACGCAGTATTTT. The chain combines TRBV6-4 with TRBJ2-3, with D possibly being TRBD2 (6 bases). The CDR3 loop spans 16 amino acids. Germline V gene lookup returns CDR1 MRHNA and CDR2 SNTAGT. V lost 8 bases to trimming and J lost 1 base, with 19 bases between them.

A few counts support this clone. The chain is built from TRBV2 and TRBJ1-1; a possible D gene is TRBD1 (5 bases). Germline V gene data show CDR1 as SNHLY and CDR2 as FYNNEI. The CDR3 covers 13 residues. V shed 2 bases and J shed 6 bases, with 10 bases lying between them. The CDR3 sequence is CASSEIGEAEAFF. The CDR3 coding sequence is TGTGCCAGCAGTGAAATAGGGGAGGCTGAAGCTTTCTTT.